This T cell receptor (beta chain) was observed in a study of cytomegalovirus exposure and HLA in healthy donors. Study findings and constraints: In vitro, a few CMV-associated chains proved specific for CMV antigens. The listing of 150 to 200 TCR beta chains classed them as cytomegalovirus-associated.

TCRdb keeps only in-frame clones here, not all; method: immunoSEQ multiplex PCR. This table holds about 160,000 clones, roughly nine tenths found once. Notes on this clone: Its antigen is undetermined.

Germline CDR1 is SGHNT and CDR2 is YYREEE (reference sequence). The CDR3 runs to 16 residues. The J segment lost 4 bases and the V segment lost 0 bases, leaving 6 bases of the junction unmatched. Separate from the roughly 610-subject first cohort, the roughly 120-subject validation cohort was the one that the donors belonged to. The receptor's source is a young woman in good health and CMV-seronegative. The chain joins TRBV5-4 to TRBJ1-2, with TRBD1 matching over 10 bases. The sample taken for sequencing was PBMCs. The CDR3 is CASSLGRGQGIYGYTF. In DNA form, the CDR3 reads TGTGCCAGCAGCTTGGGTCGGGGACAGGGGATCTATGGCTACACCTTC.